One and the same sample provided the 21 T cell receptor beta chains below, sequenced in a study. TCRdb passed the 5' RACE reads through MiXCR, listing each CDR3 protein once. The sample holds 35,000 to 50,000 distinct CDR3 sequences; approximately 28% are singletons and the top ten take roughly 4.1%. Sequenced input: tumor-infiltrating memory CD4+ T cells sorted from the breast tumor. The subset is: memory CD4+ T cells, CD4+CD45RO+CD25-. The receptors derive from a female donor with breast cancer.

The rearrangement links TRBV5-4 to TRBJ2-1, with D perhaps matching TRBD2 (6 bases). The germline CDR1 and CDR2 sequences are SGHNT and YYREEE (reference sequence). The CDR3 is made up of 13 amino acids. V was shortened by 6 bases and J by 4 bases, with 11 bases between the two germline ends. The CDR3 region has the DNA TGTGCCAGCAAGGTGGGAGGATACAATGAGCAGTTCTTC. Translating gives CASKVGGYNEQFF. The whole variable domain, filled in from reference TRBV5-4 and TRBJ2-1, reads ETGVTQSPTHLIKTRGQQVTLRCSSQSGHNTVSWYQQALGQGPQFIFQYYREEENGRGNFPPRFSGLQFPNYSSELNVNALELDDSALYLCASKVGGYNEQFFGPGTRLTVL.

This clonotype has ten or more counts. This chain uses TRBV7-2 with TRBJ1-5; no firm D call. Germline-derived CDR1 and CDR2 are SGHTA and FQGNSA. Trimming cost V 1 base and J 4 bases, with 11 bases left between them. The CDR3 covers 15 residues. The CDR3: CASSLGRSGNQPQHF. CDR3 sequence (DNA): TGTGCCAGCAGCTTAGGAAGATCAGGAAATCAGCCCCAGCATTTT.

This clonotype was counted a single time. This may be a read error, as it is one base from a much larger clone. No conserved phenylalanine or tryptophan ends this CDR3, so it is likely a read error. The chain couples TRBV28 to TRBJ1-2, with D possibly being TRBD1 (6 bases). The germline V gene encodes CDR1 MDHEN and CDR2 SYDVKM. The length of the CDR3 is 15 residues. Trimming cost V 5 bases and J 0 bases, with 13 bases left between them. For the CDR3, the DNA is TGTGCCAGCAGTCCCACAGGGAACACTAACTATGGCTACACCCTC. It yields the protein CASSPTGNTNYGYTL.

Notes on this clonotype: At one boundary the junction diverges from the germline segment, which might be a read error. CDR3 sequence reads: CAGSLSGRSSYEQYF. As DNA, the CDR3 is TGTGCCGGCAGTTTAAGCGGGCGCTCCTCCTACGAGCAGTACTTC. The rearrangement uses TRBV28 and TRBJ2-7; TRBD2 is a possible D gene (6 bases). CDR3 length equals 15 residues. The germline V gene has CDR1 MDHEN and CDR2 SYDVKM.

This clonotype was seen only a few times. The chain links TRBV9 to TRBJ1-3; the match to TRBD1 covers 10 bases. The junction had 10 bases not matched to a gene; V was cut back by 3 bases and J by 4 bases. Germline assignment: CDR1 SGDLS and CDR2 YYNGEE. The CDR3 extends over 17 amino acids. CDR3 nucleotides: TGTGCCAGCAGCGCCAGTGGGACAGGGGTAGGAGGAAACACCATATATTTT. As protein: CASSASGTGVGGNTIYF. The whole variable domain, filled in from reference TRBV9 and TRBJ1-3, reads DSGVTQTPKHLITATGQRVTLRCSPRSGDLSVYWYQQSLDQGLQFLIQYYNGEERAKGNILERFSAQQFPDLHSELNLSSLELGDSALYFCASSASGTGVGGNTIYFGEGSWLTVV.

This rearrangement joins TRBV4-2 to TRBJ2-3, with no clear D. The V gene lost 3 bases and the J gene lost 3 bases, with 19 bases spanning the gap. CDR1 LGHNA and CDR2 YNFKEQ come from the germline V gene. The CDR3 extends over 17 amino acids. Here the CDR3 DNA reads TGTGCCAGCAGCCAGGGTCTCTCGCGATCTCGAACAGATACGCAGTATTTT. Its translation is CASSQGLSRSRTDTQYF.

This clonotype was observed a few times. The gene calls are TRBV6-5 and TRBJ2-1; 10 bases align to TRBD2. Germline V gene data show CDR1 as MNHEY and CDR2 as SVGAGI. The V segment lost 8 bases and the J segment 4 bases; nucleotides outside the gene matches: 8. The CDR3 loop spans 15 amino acids. This CDR3 reads CASGAGGPEYNEQFF. CDR3 DNA sequence: TGTGCCAGCGGAGCGGGAGGGCCGGAATACAATGAGCAGTTCTTC.

V and J are TRBV20-1 and TRBJ2-7, with 10 nucleotides matching TRBD2. J gave up 1 base and V 5 bases, and 8 bases lay outside the gene matches. Per germline, CDR1 DFQATT and CDR2 SNEGSKA (reference sequence). The CDR3 totals 15 residues. CDR3 protein: CSALDPGLASYEQYF. Here the CDR3 DNA reads TGCAGTGCTCTCGATCCGGGACTAGCGTCCTACGAGCAGTACTTC.

This chain connects TRBV7-8 to TRBJ2-1; D is unresolved. The CDR3 extends over 14 amino acids. In germline, CDR1 is SGHVS, CDR2 FQNEAQ. V dropped 2 bases and J dropped 0 bases, with 5 bases sitting between them. The CDR3 DNA reads as TGTGCCAGCAGCTTAAAGAGCTCCTACAATGAGCAGTTCTTC. This codes for CASSLKSSYNEQFF.

This clonotype was counted only a few times. The chain links TRBV2 to TRBJ1-5, with no clear D. This CDR3 has 15 amino acids. V was shortened by 5 bases and J by 1 base, with 12 bases between the two germline ends. Per the germline V gene, CDR1 is SNHLY and CDR2 is FYNNEI. The CDR3, as DNA: TGTGCCAGCAGTCCCCTGATGGGGAGCAATCAGCCCCAGCATTTT. This translates into CASSPLMGSNQPQHF.

The chain links TRBV5-8 to TRBJ1-4; D gene unclear. V lost 3 bases to trimming and J lost 0 bases, with 15 bases between them. This CDR3 has 17 residues. Germline V gene lookup returns CDR1 SGHTS and CDR2 YDEGEE. The DNA for the CDR3 is TGTGCCAGCAGCTCCCCTGAGGACGGATCAACTAATGAAAAACTGTTTTTT. Its translation: CASSSPEDGSTNEKLFF.

V is TRBV5-1 and J is TRBJ2-6; the D is unclear. This CDR3 region has 16 residues. The germline V gene has CDR1 SGHRS and CDR2 YFSETQ. Trimming took 0 bases from V and 0 from J, leaving 7 bases between them. Written as DNA, the CDR3 is TGCGCCAGCAGCTTGGACAGTTACTCTGGGGCCAACGTCCTGACTTTC. It translates to CASSLDSYSGANVLTF.

The chain carries TRBV2 and TRBJ2-1; D gene unclear. Germline V gives CDR1 SNHLY, CDR2 FYNNEI. The V and J ends lost 2 bases and 0 bases respectively, with 11 bases between them. The length of the CDR3 is 16 residues. For the CDR3, the DNA is TGTGCCAGCAGTGAAATAGGCGTTAGCTCCTACAATGAGCAGTTCTTC. Translation: CASSEIGVSSYNEQFF.

This chain connects TRBV5-1 to TRBJ2-7, with 14 bases identical to TRBD2. Per germline, CDR1 SGHRS and CDR2 YFSETQ. The CDR3 extends over 15 amino acids. The V gene end was trimmed by 1 base and the J gene end by 6 bases; junction bases not matched to a gene: 3. CDR3: CASSLIGLAGGEQYF. CDR3 coding DNA: TGCGCCAGCAGCTTGATCGGACTAGCGGGAGGCGAGCAGTACTTC.

Many counts were recorded for this clonotype. The chain recombines TRBV27 with TRBJ2-4, with D perhaps assigned TRBD1 or TRBD2 (6 bases each). The CDR3 runs 15 residues. The V and J ends lost 6 bases and 3 bases respectively, with 15 bases between them. Germline V gene lookup returns CDR1 MNHEY and CDR2 SMNVEV (reference sequence). As DNA, the CDR3 is TGTGCCAGCAGGTCCGGGGGCGTCGGCAAAAACATTCAGTACTTC. This translates into CASRSGGVGKNIQYF.

This clonotype was seen repeatedly, ten times or more. This chain uses TRBV20-1 with TRBJ1-2; TRBD1 aligns across 9 bases. V was clipped by 6 bases and J by 5 bases; unmatched bases: 4. CDR1 and CDR2 from the germline V gene are DFQATT and SNEGSKA (reference sequence). The CDR3 has 12 residues. The CDR3 reads CSAVGTGYGYTF. In DNA, the CDR3 is TGCAGTGCGGTGGGGACAGGGTATGGCTACACCTTC.

V usage is TRBV7-9 and J usage is TRBJ1-2; 9 bases line up with TRBD1. V lost 1 base, J lost 8 bases, and 11 bases stayed unmatched. Germline V lookup: CDR1 SEHNR, CDR2 FQNEAQ (reference sequence). The CDR3 contains 16 residues. The CDR3: CASSLVSGQGLGGYTF. The CDR3 coding sequence is TGTGCCAGCAGCTTAGTGTCGGGACAGGGCTTGGGCGGCTACACCTTC.

This clonotype was seen ten or more times. The J gene is TRBJ2-3, the V gene TRBV6-5; D is possibly TRBD1 (6 bases). V gave up 5 bases and J gave up 0 bases, with 9 bases separating them. CDR1 is MNHEY, CDR2 SVGAGI, per germline. The CDR3 consists of 14 residues. Here the CDR3 DNA reads TGTGCCAGCAGTAGACAGGAAAGCACAGATACGCAGTATTTT. It yields the protein CASSRQESTDTQYF.

This rearrangement joins TRBV5-1 to TRBJ2-1, with D perhaps matching TRBD1 (5 bases). V lost 2 bases, J lost 8 bases, and 11 bases lay in between. This CDR3 has 13 amino acids. Germline CDR1 reads SGHRS; CDR2 reads YFSETQ. Here the CDR3 reads CASSFPQDDEQFF. CDR3 nucleotide sequence: TGCGCCAGCAGCTTCCCACAGGATGATGAGCAGTTCTTC.

The rearrangement links TRBV28 to TRBJ1-5; 8 nucleotides agree with TRBD1. CDR3 length: 16 amino acids. Germline V CDR1 and CDR2: MDHEN, SYDVKM. V dropped 6 bases and J dropped 0; count of bases not matched to a gene: 7. CDR3 sequence reads: CASRNQGANSNQPQHF. In DNA, the CDR3 is TGTGCCAGCAGAAATCAGGGGGCGAATAGCAATCAGCCCCAGCATTTT.

This chain connects TRBV5-4 to TRBJ2-7; D is unresolved. V was cut by 0 bases and J by 3 bases, with 10 bases left in between. The CDR3 consists of 14 residues. Germline V gives CDR1 SGHNT, CDR2 YYREEE (reference sequence). CDR3 sequence: CASSLEFSSYEQYF. The CDR3 bases are TGTGCCAGCAGCTTGGAATTTTCGAGCTACGAGCAGTACTTC.